Here is one T cell receptor (beta chain) with its context. Source study methods: Scientists estimated how many nucleated cells there were by amplifying reference gene primers. Repertoires were generated with immunoSEQ multiplex PCR, while TCRdb's copy carries only in-frame clones and drops some. D and trimming were read from the DNA, whereas the V and J calls and clone size are those reported in that table. The data hold 68,000 or so clones, with approximately 79% observed a single time. This sample was included in a study of blood T cell repertoires in COVID-19. The overall study: Italy, Spain and the United States were the sources of the convalescent and acute COVID-19 samples. From T cells, B-cell-depleted T cells, or PBMCs came the material, which was cDNA or gDNA.

The clonotype was recovered from a woman aged 50 to 60 with acute or convalescent COVID-19. Source material: peripheral blood.

CDR3 loop: CSVDEAGTGEQFF. The CDR3 DNA is TGCAGCGTTGATGAAGCGGGGACCGGTGAGCAGTTCTTC. The chain joins TRBV29-1 to TRBJ2-1, with TRBD2 matching 7 bases. The CDR3 spans 13 residues. CDR1 and CDR2 (germline): SQVTM, ANQGSEA. V lost 3 bases, J lost 9 bases, and 8 bases stayed unmatched.